The rows below give T cell receptor beta chains drawn from one sample of a study of blood T cell repertoires in COVID-19. Clones were sequenced by immunoSEQ multiplex PCR, and TCRdb holds only the in-frame ones, with some missing. The sample carries 200,000 to 250,000 clones, roughly nine tenths recorded once. Source material: peripheral blood. The receptor set was obtained from a woman in her fifties or sixties with acute or convalescent COVID-19. The CDR3 runs from the conserved cysteine through the conserved F or W. Fields, in order: V gene, clone size, D gene, J gene, CDR3 protein, CDR3 DNA. D genes are given only for firm matches. Some rows mark clone size as missing; the rest say once, few, many or name a class of expanded clone.

v_call: TRBV7-3; clone_size: NA; d_call: TRBD2; j_call: TRBJ2-1; cdr3_aa: CASSLGGIDEQFF; cdr3_nt: TGTGCCAGCAGCTTGGGGGGGATAGATGAGCAGTTCTTC
v_call: TRBV6-6; clone_size: NA; d_call: TRBD2; j_call: TRBJ2-1; cdr3_aa: CASRSTSLAEQFF; cdr3_nt: TGTGCCAGCAGATCGACTAGCTTGGCTGAGCAGTTCTTC
v_call: TRBV5-6; clone_size: NA; d_call: TRBD1; j_call: TRBJ2-2; cdr3_aa: CASSLGDRGPGELFF; cdr3_nt: TGTGCCAGCAGCTTGGGGGACAGGGGGCCCGGGGAGCTGTTTTTT
v_call: TRBV24-1; clone_size: NA; d_call: NA; j_call: TRBJ2-7; cdr3_aa: CATSPRDRYEQYF; cdr3_nt: TGTGCCACCAGTCCCCGGGATAGATACGAGCAGTACTTC
v_call: TRBV12-3/TRBV12-4; clone_size: NA; d_call: NA; j_call: TRBJ1-5; cdr3_aa: CASSFTGNQPQHF; cdr3_nt: TGTGCCAGCAGTTTCACGGGGAATCAGCCCCAGCATTTT
v_call: TRBV2; clone_size: NA; d_call: TRBD1; j_call: TRBJ1-1; cdr3_aa: CASRYRGETEAFF; cdr3_nt: TGTGCCAGCAGGTACAGGGGGGAGACTGAAGCTTTCTTT
v_call: TRBV28; clone_size: NA; d_call: NA; j_call: TRBJ2-7; cdr3_aa: CASSFSGEPYEQYF; cdr3_nt: TGTGCCAGCAGTTTTTCGGGGGAACCCTACGAGCAGTACTTC
v_call: TRBV10-3; clone_size: once; d_call: NA; j_call: TRBJ1-2; cdr3_aa: CAIRENREHPRGYTF; cdr3_nt: TGTGCCATCAGGGAGAACAGGGAACACCCTCGTGGCTACACCTTC
v_call: TRBV12-3/TRBV12-4; clone_size: once; d_call: NA; j_call: TRBJ2-7; cdr3_aa: CASSFFDEQYF; cdr3_nt: TGTGCCAGCAGTTTTTTCGACGAGCAGTACTTC
v_call: TRBV7-8; clone_size: NA; d_call: NA; j_call: TRBJ2-3; cdr3_aa: CASSSRQTADTQYF; cdr3_nt: TGTGCCAGCAGCTCTCGGCAGACAGCAGATACGCAGTATTTT
v_call: TRBV5-4; clone_size: NA; d_call: NA; j_call: TRBJ1-5; cdr3_aa: CASSLGGGTQPQHF; cdr3_nt: TGTGCCAGCAGCTTGGGGGGCGGGACTCAGCCCCAGCATTTT
v_call: TRBV5-1; clone_size: NA; d_call: TRBD1; j_call: TRBJ1-2; cdr3_aa: CASRTRDRVFQGYTF; cdr3_nt: TGCGCCAGCAGAACCCGGGACAGGGTATTTCAGGGCTACACCTTC
v_call: TRBV7-2; clone_size: NA; d_call: NA; j_call: TRBJ1-2; cdr3_aa: CASSLGGPQRNNYGYTF; cdr3_nt: TGTGCCAGCAGCTTAGGGGGGCCTCAACGCAATAACTATGGCTACACCTTC
v_call: TRBV7-9; clone_size: NA; d_call: TRBD1; j_call: TRBJ1-1; cdr3_aa: CASSLVWQQGAANTEAFF; cdr3_nt: TGTGCCAGCAGCTTAGTTTGGCAACAGGGGGCGGCGAACACTGAAGCTTTCTTT
v_call: TRBV24-1; clone_size: NA; d_call: NA; j_call: TRBJ1-1; cdr3_aa: CATSDLRVGRGAFF; cdr3_nt: TGTGCCACCAGTGATTTACGAGTGGGGAGGGGAGCTTTCTTT
v_call: TRBV21-1; clone_size: once; d_call: NA; j_call: TRBJ2-5; cdr3_aa: CASSKRRLQATQYF; cdr3_nt: TGTGCCAGCAGCAAAAGGCGCCTCCAGGCGACCCAGTACTTC
v_call: TRBV5-4; clone_size: NA; d_call: TRBD1; j_call: TRBJ1-5; cdr3_aa: CASSPDRGNQPQHF; cdr3_nt: TGTGCCAGCAGCCCCGACAGGGGTAATCAGCCCCAGCATTTT
v_call: TRBV28; clone_size: NA; d_call: TRBD1; j_call: TRBJ2-7; cdr3_aa: CASSSDRGSHEQYF; cdr3_nt: TGTGCCAGCAGTTCGGACAGGGGAAGCCACGAGCAGTACTTC
v_call: TRBV21-1; clone_size: NA; d_call: NA; j_call: TRBJ1-2; cdr3_aa: CASSKTGRRYGYTF; cdr3_nt: TGTGCCAGCAGCAAGACAGGGAGGAGATATGGCTACACCTTC
v_call: TRBV19; clone_size: few; d_call: NA; j_call: TRBJ1-1; cdr3_aa: CASTLRTVNTEAFF; cdr3_nt: TGTGCCAGTACCCTTCGGACAGTGAACACTGAAGCTTTCTTT
v_call: TRBV25-1; clone_size: NA; d_call: NA; j_call: TRBJ1-2; cdr3_aa: CASSDRGGGYTF; cdr3_nt: TGTGCCAGCAGTGATCGGGGTGGCGGCTACACCTTC
v_call: TRBV21-1; clone_size: NA; d_call: NA; j_call: TRBJ2-7; cdr3_aa: CASSNQQADYEQYF; cdr3_nt: TGTGCCAGCAGTAACCAACAGGCCGACTACGAGCAGTACTTC
v_call: TRBV19; clone_size: NA; d_call: TRBD1; j_call: TRBJ1-2; cdr3_aa: CASSITPGGAYYGYTF; cdr3_nt: TGTGCCAGTAGTATAACTCCAGGGGGCGCCTACTATGGCTACACCTTC
v_call: TRBV6-5; clone_size: NA; d_call: TRBD1; j_call: TRBJ1-5; cdr3_aa: CASRQQGNSNQPQHF; cdr3_nt: TGTGCCAGCAGACAACAGGGGAATAGCAATCAGCCCCAGCATTTT
v_call: TRBV5-1; clone_size: NA; d_call: TRBD1; j_call: TRBJ2-7; cdr3_aa: CASSLLRTGTDIYEQYF; cdr3_nt: TGCGCCAGCAGCTTGTTGAGGACCGGGACAGACATATACGAGCAGTACTTC
v_call: TRBV28; clone_size: NA; d_call: NA; j_call: TRBJ2-1; cdr3_aa: CASSLLGSYNEQFF; cdr3_nt: TGTGCCAGCAGTCTACTAGGTTCCTACAATGAGCAGTTCTTC
v_call: TRBV5-6; clone_size: few; d_call: NA; j_call: TRBJ2-7; cdr3_aa: CASGMAPRGFYEQYF; cdr3_nt: TGTGCCAGCGGTATGGCCCCCAGGGGCTTCTACGAGCAGTACTTC
v_call: TRBV18; clone_size: NA; d_call: NA; j_call: TRBJ1-1; cdr3_aa: CASSPGPGNTEAFF; cdr3_nt: TGTGCCAGCTCACCCGGTCCAGGGAACACTGAAGCTTTCTTT
v_call: TRBV7-9; clone_size: NA; d_call: NA; j_call: TRBJ1-2; cdr3_aa: CASSSSPDFSGYTF; cdr3_nt: TGTGCCAGCAGCTCCTCGCCCGACTTCAGTGGCTACACCTTC
v_call: TRBV5-6; clone_size: NA; d_call: NA; j_call: TRBJ2-1; cdr3_aa: CASSQGYEQFF; cdr3_nt: TGTGCCAGCAGCCAGGGCTATGAGCAGTTCTTC
v_call: TRBV11-2; clone_size: NA; d_call: TRBD1; j_call: TRBJ2-7; cdr3_aa: CASSAGTGGAYEQYF; cdr3_nt: TGTGCCAGCAGCGCCGGGACAGGCGGCGCCTACGAGCAGTACTTC
v_call: TRBV27; clone_size: few; d_call: TRBD1; j_call: TRBJ1-4; cdr3_aa: CASSLTGFGEKLFF; cdr3_nt: TGTGCCAGCAGTCTGACAGGGTTCGGGGAAAAACTGTTTTTT
v_call: TRBV6-2/TRBV6-3; clone_size: once; d_call: NA; j_call: TRBJ2-7; cdr3_aa: CASSRQASYEQYF; cdr3_nt: TGTGCCAGCAGTCGGCAGGCATCCTACGAGCAGTACTTC
v_call: TRBV7-2; clone_size: NA; d_call: TRBD2; j_call: TRBJ2-5; cdr3_aa: CASSGRSGGAQETQYF; cdr3_nt: TGTGCCAGCAGTGGGCGGAGCGGGGGGGCACAAGAGACCCAGTACTTC
v_call: TRBV5-1; clone_size: NA; d_call: NA; j_call: TRBJ1-1; cdr3_aa: CASSLARFTEAFF; cdr3_nt: TGCGCCAGCAGCTTAGCACGGTTCACTGAAGCTTTCTTT
v_call: TRBV30; clone_size: NA; d_call: NA; j_call: TRBJ1-6; cdr3_aa: CAWSGQDYNSPLHF; cdr3_nt: TGTGCCTGGAGTGGCCAGGATTATAATTCACCCCTCCACTTT
v_call: TRBV19; clone_size: few; d_call: NA; j_call: TRBJ1-5; cdr3_aa: CAGGASNQPQHF; cdr3_nt: TGTGCCGGAGGGGCTAGCAATCAGCCCCAGCATTTT
v_call: TRBV12-3/TRBV12-4; clone_size: NA; d_call: TRBD1; j_call: TRBJ1-2; cdr3_aa: CASGTGTRGGYTF; cdr3_nt: TGTGCCAGCGGGACAGGGACGAGAGGTGGCTACACCTTC